Following are 21 T cell receptor beta chains from one sample sequenced in a study of T cells after yellow fever vaccination. TCRdb processed the 5' RACE reads anew with MiXCR; each CDR3 protein has one entry. Counted here are around 600,000 distinct CDR3 sequences, roughly an eighth occurring once; the ten biggest clones make up under 15%. The starting material was PBMCs, obtained on the day of the yellow fever booster vaccination. These receptors were taken from a man under 40 who received the YFV17D yellow fever vaccine.

This clonotype was picked up a small number of times. The chain recombines TRBV15 with TRBJ1-6; possibly TRBD1 for D (6 bases). Germline values: CDR1 LNHNV, CDR2 YYDKDF (reference sequence). The CDR3 spans 15 residues. Trimming removed 5 bases at V and 9 bases at J, with 17 bases between. The CDR3 region has the DNA TGTGCCACCAGCCGGTCGAGGCAGGGGCGTTCACCCCTCCACTTT. Its protein is CATSRSRQGRSPLHF. The full variable domain, its missing parts supplied by reference TRBV15 and TRBJ1-6, is DAMVIQNPRYQVTQFGKPVTLSCSQTLNHNVMYWYQQKSSQAPKLLFHYYDKDFNNEADTPDNFQSRRPNTSFCFLDIRSPGLGDTAMYLCATSRSRQGRSPLHFGNGTRLTVT.

This clonotype was seen only a few times. The chain has TRBV3-1 and TRBJ1-2, with TRBD1 matching over 8 bases. This CDR3 comprises 13 residues. The V gene's germline CDR1 is LGHDT and CDR2 YNNKEL (reference sequence). J gave up 3 bases and V 7 bases, and 4 bases lay outside the gene matches. In DNA form, the CDR3 reads TGTGCCAGCAACTCACAGGGGGACTATGGCTACACCTTC. Residues: CASNSQGDYGYTF.

The J gene is TRBJ2-1, the V gene TRBV23-1; 7 positions agree with TRBD2. TRBV23-1 is placed among ORFs of uncertain function. The CDR3 totals 16 residues. J gave up 10 bases and V 0 bases, and 12 bases lay outside the gene matches. This CDR3 reads CASSQSAASGAREQFF. CDR3 DNA: TGCGCCAGCAGTCAATCGGCAGCTAGCGGTGCGCGGGAGCAGTTCTTC.

The chain has TRBV30 and TRBJ2-5; TRBD2 matches at 14 bases. The CDR3 spans 14 residues. Germline V CDR1 and CDR2: GTSNPN, SVGIG (reference sequence). The V gene end was trimmed by 4 bases and the J gene end by 5 bases; junction bases not matched to a gene: 3. The DNA for the CDR3 is TGTGCCTGGACCCGGACTAGCGGGAGGGAGACCCAGTACTTC. Translation gives CAWTRTSGRETQYF.

This clonotype occurred a few times. The chain recombines TRBV4-3 with TRBJ1-3; D is uncertain. Germline V CDR1 and CDR2: LGHNA, YSLEER. The CDR3 is made up of 16 amino acids. The V and J ends lost 0 bases and 6 bases respectively, with 15 bases between them. The CDR3 coding sequence is TGCGCCAGCAGCCAAGATCGAGGATGGTCAGAAAACACCATATATTTT. This sequence encodes CASSQDRGWSENTIYF.

V is TRBV7-9 and J is TRBJ1-3; D is uncertain. The CDR3 totals 13 residues. Trimming removed 10 bases from V and 0 bases from J, with 10 bases in between. Per the germline V gene, CDR1 is SEHNR and CDR2 is FQNEAQ (reference sequence). The CDR3 region is CATRFASGNTIYF. DNA for the CDR3: TGTGCCACCAGGTTTGCCTCTGGAAACACCATATATTTT. Filled out from reference TRBV7-9 and TRBJ1-3, the complete variable domain reads DTGVSQNPRHKITKRGQNVTFRCDPISEHNRLYWYRQTLGQGPEFLTYFQNEAQLEKSRLLSDRFSAERPKGSFSTLEIQRTEQGDSAMYLCATRFASGNTIYFGEGSWLTVV.

This chain uses TRBV14 with TRBJ2-7; D uncertain. This CDR3 region has 11 residues. The V end lost 2 bases, the J end lost 7 bases, and 6 bases lay between the germline ends. Germline V gives CDR1 SGHDN, CDR2 FVKESK. This CDR3 reads CASSQSREQYF. CDR3 in DNA: TGTGCCAGCAGCCAAAGTAGGGAGCAGTACTTC.

This clonotype was recorded many times. The chain is built from TRBV7-9 and TRBJ1-1; D remains unclear. The CDR3 loop spans 14 amino acids. V lost 1 base and J lost 0, with 6 bases in between. CDR1 and CDR2 from the germline V gene are SEHNR and FQNEAQ (reference sequence). This CDR3 is CASSLGGVNTEAFF. CDR3 DNA: TGTGCCAGCAGCTTAGGAGGTGTGAACACTGAAGCTTTCTTT.

This clonotype was counted between two and nine times. The chain carries TRBV5-1 and TRBJ2-5; TRBD1 might be the D (6 bases). The CDR3 is 15 residues long. Deletions cut 4 bases from V and 4 bases from J, with 17 bases between. The germline V gene has CDR1 SGHRS and CDR2 YFSETQ. CDR3 loop: CASSMGASRGETQYF. The CDR3 coding sequence is TGCGCCAGCAGCATGGGGGCGTCCAGGGGAGAGACCCAGTACTTC.

To note about this clonotype: This may arise from a read error, as a much more abundant clone is one base away. This chain connects TRBV20-1 to TRBJ2-3; 9 nucleotides agree with TRBD2. The CDR3 consists of 14 residues. Germline-derived CDR1 and CDR2 are DFQATT and SNEGSKA (reference sequence). CDR3 amino acids: CIARASGRLDTQYF. The DNA of the CDR3 is TGCATTGCTAGAGCGAGCGGGAGGTTAGATACGCAGTATTTT.

This clonotype has only a few counts. The chain joins TRBV6-2 or TRBV6-3 to TRBJ1-5, with D perhaps matching TRBD1 (6 bases). Trimming stripped 5 bases from V and 2 bases from J, with 10 bases between. CDR1 and CDR2 from the germline V gene are MNHEY and SVGEGT. There are 14 residues in the CDR3. The CDR3 sequence: CASSNRAGNQPQHF. CDR3 DNA: TGTGCCAGCAGTAACAGGGCTGGCAATCAGCCCCAGCATTTT.

The chain links TRBV20-1 to TRBJ2-3; weak D call: TRBD2 (6 bases). With 6 bases removed from V and 2 bases from J, the gap between germline ends came to 15 bases. This CDR3 comprises 14 residues. Germline V lookup: CDR1 DFQATT, CDR2 SNEGSKA (reference sequence). The CDR3 spells CSAAGRATTDTQYF. DNA for the CDR3: TGCAGTGCCGCGGGGAGAGCGACCACAGATACGCAGTATTTT.

Many counts were recorded for this clonotype. This chain joins TRBV7-3 and TRBJ2-1, with 10 bases matching TRBD2. Germline V gene data show CDR1 as SGHTA and CDR2 as FQGTGA. The CDR3 has 15 amino acids. Trimming took 2 bases from V and 8 from J; bases not matched to a gene: 6. The CDR3 DNA reads as TGTGCCAGCAGCTTAGTTAGCGGGAGGTGGCATGAGCAGTTCTTC. Amino acids: CASSLVSGRWHEQFF.

There are a few counts of this clonotype. The chain recombines TRBV27 with TRBJ2-7, with D maybe TRBD2 (6 bases). This CDR3 region has 14 residues. Germline assignment: CDR1 MNHEY and CDR2 SMNVEV (reference sequence). Trimming stripped 5 bases from V and 3 bases from J, with 14 bases between. CDR3 loop: CASSPHGGNYEQYF. In nucleotides, the CDR3 is TGTGCCAGCAGTCCCCATGGGGGGAACTACGAGCAGTACTTC.

This chain links TRBV11-2 with TRBJ2-5, with TRBD1 matching over 12 bases. The J segment lost 0 bases and the V segment lost 5 bases, leaving 13 bases of the junction unmatched. The CDR3 has 19 residues. CDR1 and CDR2 (germline): SGHAT, FQNNGV. DNA for the CDR3: TGTGCCAGCAGCCCCCCCCCGGGACAGGGGGCCTTCTACCAAGAGACCCAGTACTTC. It yields the protein CASSPPPGQGAFYQETQYF.

V is TRBV5-6 and J is TRBJ2-7; 10 bases align to TRBD1. V was clipped by 0 bases and J by 4 bases; unmatched bases: 4. Germline V gene lookup returns CDR1 SGHDT and CDR2 YYEEEE. CDR3 size: 15 residues. CDR3 region: CASSLAGTGEYEQYF. The CDR3, as DNA: TGTGCCAGCAGCTTGGCCGGGACAGGGGAGTACGAGCAGTACTTC.

This clonotype came up a few times. V and J are TRBV10-3 and TRBJ2-7; TRBD1 or TRBD2 may be the D gene (5 bases each). V was shortened by 0 bases and J by 6 bases, with 18 bases between the two germline ends. Germline V gene lookup returns CDR1 ENHRY and CDR2 SYGVKD. This CDR3 contains 16 residues. The CDR3 DNA reads as TGTGCCATCAGTGAGTCGGGTGGGAGAGGGGCTCGCGAGCAGTACTTC. It specifies CAISESGGRGAREQYF.

This clonotype occurred many times. The CDR3 nucleotides are TGTGCCAGCAGTCGGAGGACTAGCGGATACACAGATACGCAGTATTTT. Protein sequence: CASSRRTSGYTDTQYF. This rearrangement joins TRBV5-6 to TRBJ2-3; 10 bases are a match to TRBD2. CDR3 length equals 16 residues. The V and J ends lost 5 bases and 2 bases, in that order; junction bases with no gene match: 8. The V gene's germline CDR1 is SGHDT and CDR2 YYEEEE. Drawing the rest from reference TRBV5-6 and TRBJ2-3, the complete variable domain is DAGVTQSPTHLIKTRGQQVTLRCSPKSGHDTVSWYQQALGQGPQFIFQYYEEEERQRGNFPDRFSGHQFPNYSSELNVNALLLGDSALYLCASSRRTSGYTDTQYFGPGTRLTVL.

This clonotype was detected only a few times. This rearrangement joins TRBV30 to TRBJ2-7; D uncertain. CDR3 size: 13 residues. The V gene's germline CDR1 is GTSNPN and CDR2 SVGIG (reference sequence). Trimming removed 0 bases at V and 6 bases at J, with 12 bases between. CDR3 in DNA: TGTGCCTGGAGTGTCTTCCCAGCCCCCGAGCAGTACTTC. Its translation: CAWSVFPAPEQYF.

The genes are TRBV4-3 and TRBJ2-5; TRBD2 might be the D (6 bases). This CDR3 spans 18 amino acids. V was clipped by 2 bases and J by 0 bases, with 19 bases between them. Germline V CDR1 and CDR2: LGHNA, YSLEER. CDR3 DNA: TGCGCCAGCAGCCAATCGAGGGCGGGACTCAGGTACCAAGAGACCCAGTACTTC. Its translation is CASSQSRAGLRYQETQYF.

In this sample, this clonotype turned up a few times. The rearrangement links TRBV29-1 to TRBJ1-6, with a possible D match to TRBD1 (5 bases). CDR1 is SQVTM and CDR2 is ANQGSEA in the germline V gene. V was pared by 6 bases and J by 7 bases, with 16 bases between. The CDR3 extends over 14 amino acids. The CDR3 nucleotides read TGCAGCGTCTCTCTGGGGACGGCAAATTCACCCCTCCACTTT. It specifies CSVSLGTANSPLHF.